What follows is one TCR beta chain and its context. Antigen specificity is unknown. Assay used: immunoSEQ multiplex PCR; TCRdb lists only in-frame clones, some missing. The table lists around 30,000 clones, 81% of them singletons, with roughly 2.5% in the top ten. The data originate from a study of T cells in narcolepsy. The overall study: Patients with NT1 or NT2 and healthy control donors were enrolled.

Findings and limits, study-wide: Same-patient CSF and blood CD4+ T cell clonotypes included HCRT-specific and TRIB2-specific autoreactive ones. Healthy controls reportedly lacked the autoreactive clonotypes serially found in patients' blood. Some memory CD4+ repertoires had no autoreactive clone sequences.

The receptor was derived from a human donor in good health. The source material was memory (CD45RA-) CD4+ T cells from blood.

In nucleotides, the CDR3 is TGTGCCAGCTCACGTAACTCAGGGGAGGGTAACACTGAAGCTTTCTTT. It yields the protein CASSRNSGEGNTEAFF. This chain connects TRBV18 to TRBJ1-1, with a weak D call TRBD1 (6 bases). The germline V and J ends were trimmed by 4 bases and 2 bases, with 17 bases remaining between them. The CDR3 extends over 16 amino acids. Germline V gene lookup returns CDR1 KGHSH and CDR2 LQKENI.